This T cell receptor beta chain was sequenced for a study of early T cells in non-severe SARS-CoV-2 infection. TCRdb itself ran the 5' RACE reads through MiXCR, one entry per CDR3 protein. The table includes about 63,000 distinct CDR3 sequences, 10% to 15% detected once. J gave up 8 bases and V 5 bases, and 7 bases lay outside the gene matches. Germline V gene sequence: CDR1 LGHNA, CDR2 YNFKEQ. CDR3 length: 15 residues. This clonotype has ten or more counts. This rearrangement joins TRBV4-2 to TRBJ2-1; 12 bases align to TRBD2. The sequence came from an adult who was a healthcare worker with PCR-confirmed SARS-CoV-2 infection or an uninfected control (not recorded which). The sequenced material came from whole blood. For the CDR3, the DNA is TGTGCCAGCAGCACTCTAGCGGGGGGGACTGATGAGCAGTTCTTC. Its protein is CASSTLAGGTDEQFF.